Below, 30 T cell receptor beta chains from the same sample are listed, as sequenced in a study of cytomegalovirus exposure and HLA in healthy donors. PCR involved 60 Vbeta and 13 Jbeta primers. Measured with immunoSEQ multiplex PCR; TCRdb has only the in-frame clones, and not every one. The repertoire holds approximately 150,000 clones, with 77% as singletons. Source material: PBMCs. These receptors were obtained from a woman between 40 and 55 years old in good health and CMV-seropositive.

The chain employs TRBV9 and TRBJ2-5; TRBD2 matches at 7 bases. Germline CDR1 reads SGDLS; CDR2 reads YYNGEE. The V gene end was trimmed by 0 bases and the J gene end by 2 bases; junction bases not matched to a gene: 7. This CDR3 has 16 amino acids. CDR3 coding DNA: TGTGCCAGCAGCGTAGGGTCTAGCGGCCTACAAGAGACCCAGTACTTC. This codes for CASSVGSSGLQETQYF.

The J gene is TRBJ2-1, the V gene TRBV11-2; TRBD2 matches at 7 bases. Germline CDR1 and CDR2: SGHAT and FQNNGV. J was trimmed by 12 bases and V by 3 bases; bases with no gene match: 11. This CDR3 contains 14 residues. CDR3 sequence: CASSFSGLGGGQFF. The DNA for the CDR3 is TGTGCCAGCAGCTTTAGCGGGCTGGGCGGGGGGCAGTTCTTC.

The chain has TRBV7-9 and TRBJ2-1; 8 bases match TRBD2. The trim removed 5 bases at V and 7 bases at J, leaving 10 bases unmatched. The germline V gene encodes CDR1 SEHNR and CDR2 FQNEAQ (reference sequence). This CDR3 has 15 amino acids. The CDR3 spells CASSPGVAGMNEQFF. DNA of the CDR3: TGTGCCAGCAGCCCGGGAGTAGCGGGGATGAATGAGCAGTTCTTC.

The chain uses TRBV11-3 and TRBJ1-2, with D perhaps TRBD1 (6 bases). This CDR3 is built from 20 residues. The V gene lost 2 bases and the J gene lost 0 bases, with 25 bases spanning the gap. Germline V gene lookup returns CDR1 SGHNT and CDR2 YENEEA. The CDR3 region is CASSLKGPRQALGANYGYTF. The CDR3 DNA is TGTGCCAGCAGCTTAAAAGGCCCCCGACAGGCCCTCGGAGCTAACTATGGCTACACCTTC.

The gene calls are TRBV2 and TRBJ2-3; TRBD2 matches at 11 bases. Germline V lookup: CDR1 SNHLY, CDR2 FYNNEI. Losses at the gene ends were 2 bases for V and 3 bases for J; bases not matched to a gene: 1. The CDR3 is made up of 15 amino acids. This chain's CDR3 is CASSELAGGTDTQYF. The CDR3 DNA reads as TGTGCCAGCAGTGAACTAGCGGGGGGTACAGATACGCAGTATTTT.

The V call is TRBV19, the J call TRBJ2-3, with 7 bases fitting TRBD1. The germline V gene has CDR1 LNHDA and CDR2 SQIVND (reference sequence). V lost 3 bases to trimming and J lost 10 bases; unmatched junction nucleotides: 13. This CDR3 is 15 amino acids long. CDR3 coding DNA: TGTGCCAGTAGTATGGGCAGCCCCTCCACAGGGGCGCAGTATTTT. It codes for CASSMGSPSTGAQYF.

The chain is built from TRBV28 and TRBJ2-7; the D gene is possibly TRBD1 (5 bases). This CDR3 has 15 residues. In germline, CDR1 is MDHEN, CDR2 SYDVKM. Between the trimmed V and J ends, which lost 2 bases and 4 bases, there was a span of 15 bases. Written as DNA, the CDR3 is TGTGCCAGCAGTTTAGGTGGGGCCCAACCTTACGAGCAGTACTTC. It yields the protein CASSLGGAQPYEQYF.

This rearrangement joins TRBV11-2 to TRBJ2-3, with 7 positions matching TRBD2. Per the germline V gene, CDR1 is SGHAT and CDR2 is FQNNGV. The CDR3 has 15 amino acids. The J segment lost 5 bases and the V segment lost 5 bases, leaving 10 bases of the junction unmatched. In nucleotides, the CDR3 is TGTGCCAGCAGCGTACTAGCGCCCTACGGAGATACGCAGTATTTT. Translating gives CASSVLAPYGDTQYF.

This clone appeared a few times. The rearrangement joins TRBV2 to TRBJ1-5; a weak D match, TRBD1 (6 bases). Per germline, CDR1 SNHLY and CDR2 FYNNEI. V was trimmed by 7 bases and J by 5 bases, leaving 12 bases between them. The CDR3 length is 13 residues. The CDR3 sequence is CASTSQGHQPQHF. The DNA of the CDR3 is TGTGCCAGCACTTCACAGGGTCATCAGCCCCAGCATTTT.

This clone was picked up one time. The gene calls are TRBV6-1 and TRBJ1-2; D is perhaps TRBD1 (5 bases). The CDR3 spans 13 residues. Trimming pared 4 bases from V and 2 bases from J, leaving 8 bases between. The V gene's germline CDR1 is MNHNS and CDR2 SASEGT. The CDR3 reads CASSGQQNYGYTF. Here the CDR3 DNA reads TGTGCCAGCAGTGGACAGCAAAACTATGGCTACACCTTC.

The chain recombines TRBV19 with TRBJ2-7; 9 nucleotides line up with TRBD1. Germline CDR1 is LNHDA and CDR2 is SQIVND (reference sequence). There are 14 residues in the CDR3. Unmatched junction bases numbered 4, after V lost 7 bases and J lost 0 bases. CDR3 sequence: CASKDRGASYEQYF. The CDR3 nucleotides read TGTGCCAGTAAGGACAGGGGAGCCTCCTACGAGCAGTACTTC.

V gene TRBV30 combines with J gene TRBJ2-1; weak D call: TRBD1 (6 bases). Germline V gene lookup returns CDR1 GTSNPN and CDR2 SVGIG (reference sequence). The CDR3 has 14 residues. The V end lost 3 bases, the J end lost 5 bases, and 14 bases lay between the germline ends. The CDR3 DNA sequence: TGTGCCTGGAGAGGCAGGGGCCTAAACAATGAGCAGTTCTTC. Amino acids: CAWRGRGLNNEQFF.

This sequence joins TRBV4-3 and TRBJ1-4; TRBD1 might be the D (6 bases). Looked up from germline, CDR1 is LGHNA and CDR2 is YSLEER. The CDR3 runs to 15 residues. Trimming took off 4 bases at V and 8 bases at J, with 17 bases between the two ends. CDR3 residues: CASSPRWGRREKLFF. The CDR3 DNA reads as TGCGCCAGCAGCCCCCGTTGGGGGCGTAGAGAAAAACTGTTTTTT.

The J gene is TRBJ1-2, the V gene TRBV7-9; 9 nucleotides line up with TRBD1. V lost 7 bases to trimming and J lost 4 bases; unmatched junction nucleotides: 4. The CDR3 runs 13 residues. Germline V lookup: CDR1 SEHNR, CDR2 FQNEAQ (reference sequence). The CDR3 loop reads CASTMTGGYGYTF. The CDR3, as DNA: TGTGCCAGCACCATGACAGGGGGCTATGGCTACACCTTC.

CDR3 nucleotides: TGCGCCAGCAGCCCGCTAACTGGGGAGCTGTTTTTT. Encoded protein: CASSPLTGELFF. V usage is TRBV4-1 and J usage is TRBJ2-2; D ambiguous. The V gene lost 4 bases and the J gene lost 8 bases, with 8 bases spanning the gap. Germline CDR1 is MGHRA and CDR2 is YSYEKL. This CDR3 contains 12 residues.

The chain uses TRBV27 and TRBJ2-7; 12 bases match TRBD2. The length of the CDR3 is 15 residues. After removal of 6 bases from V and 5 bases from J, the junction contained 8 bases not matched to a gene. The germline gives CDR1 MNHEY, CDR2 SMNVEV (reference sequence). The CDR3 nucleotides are TGTGCCAGCAGAAGATGGACTAGCGGGAACGACGAGCAGTACTTC. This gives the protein CASRRWTSGNDEQYF.

CDR3 sequence: CASSVGGVGEAFF. CDR3 DNA: TGTGCCAGCAGCGTGGGGGGGGTGGGTGAAGCTTTCTTT. The chain combines TRBV9 with TRBJ1-1; tentatively, D is TRBD1 (5 bases). The CDR3 length is 13 residues. Germline CDR1 and CDR2: SGDLS and YYNGEE. V lost 2 bases to trimming and J lost 7 bases, with 12 bases between them.

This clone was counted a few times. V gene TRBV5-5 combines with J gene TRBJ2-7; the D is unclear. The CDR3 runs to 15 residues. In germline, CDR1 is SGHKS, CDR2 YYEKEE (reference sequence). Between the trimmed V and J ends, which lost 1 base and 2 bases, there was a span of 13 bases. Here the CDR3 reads CASSLWAELTYEQYF. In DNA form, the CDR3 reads TGTGCCAGCAGCTTGTGGGCAGAGCTGACCTACGAGCAGTACTTC.

For the CDR3, the DNA is TGTGCCAGCAGTTTGTCCGGGACAGGGTCGAACACTGAAGCTTTCTTT. This sequence encodes CASSLSGTGSNTEAFF. The chain is built from TRBV27 and TRBJ1-1, with 9 bases that match TRBD1. This CDR3 region has 16 residues. Looked up from germline, CDR1 is MNHEY and CDR2 is SMNVEV (reference sequence). Trimming removed 3 bases from V and 1 base from J; junction bases left unmatched: 6.

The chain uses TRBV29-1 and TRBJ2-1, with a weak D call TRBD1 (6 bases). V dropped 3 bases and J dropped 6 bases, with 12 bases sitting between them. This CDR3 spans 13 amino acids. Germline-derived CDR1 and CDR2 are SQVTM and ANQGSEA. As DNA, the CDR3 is TGCAGCGTTGATCTGCAGGGGTCCAATGAGCAGTTCTTC. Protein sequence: CSVDLQGSNEQFF.

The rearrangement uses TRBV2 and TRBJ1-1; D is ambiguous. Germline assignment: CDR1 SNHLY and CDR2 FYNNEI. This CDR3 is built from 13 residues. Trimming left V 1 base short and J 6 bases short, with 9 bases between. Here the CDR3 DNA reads TGTGCCAGCAGTGAAGAGGGAGGATCTGAAGCTTTCTTT. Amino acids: CASSEEGGSEAFF.

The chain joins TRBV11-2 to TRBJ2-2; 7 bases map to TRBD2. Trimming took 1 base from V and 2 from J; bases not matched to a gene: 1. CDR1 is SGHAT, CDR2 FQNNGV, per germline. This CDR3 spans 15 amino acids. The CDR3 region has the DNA TGTGCCAGCAGCTTAGGACTAGCAAACACCGGGGAGCTGTTTTTT. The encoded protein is CASSLGLANTGELFF.

The CDR3 DNA reads TGCGCCAGCAGTGAGATGGGACTAGCAAGCTCCTACAATGAGCAGTTCTTC. It codes for CASSEMGLASSYNEQFF. This chain links TRBV10-1 with TRBJ2-1; 9 bases agree with TRBD2. This CDR3 has 17 amino acids. The V and J ends lost 2 bases and 0 bases, in that order; junction bases with no gene match: 5. Per the germline V gene, CDR1 is WNHNN and CDR2 is SYGVQD (reference sequence).

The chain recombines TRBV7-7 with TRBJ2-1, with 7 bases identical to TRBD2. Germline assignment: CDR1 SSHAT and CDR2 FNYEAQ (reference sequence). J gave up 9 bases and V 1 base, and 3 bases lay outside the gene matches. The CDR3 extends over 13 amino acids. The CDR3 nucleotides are TGTGCCAGCAGCTTAGAGCTAGCGGCTGAGCAGTTCTTC. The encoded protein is CASSLELAAEQFF.

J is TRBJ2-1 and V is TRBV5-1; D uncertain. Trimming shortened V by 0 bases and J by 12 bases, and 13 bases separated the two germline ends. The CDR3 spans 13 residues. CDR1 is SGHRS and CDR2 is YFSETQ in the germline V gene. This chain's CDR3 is CASSLVPGQSQFF. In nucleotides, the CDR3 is TGCGCCAGCAGCTTGGTTCCGGGTCAGTCGCAGTTCTTC.

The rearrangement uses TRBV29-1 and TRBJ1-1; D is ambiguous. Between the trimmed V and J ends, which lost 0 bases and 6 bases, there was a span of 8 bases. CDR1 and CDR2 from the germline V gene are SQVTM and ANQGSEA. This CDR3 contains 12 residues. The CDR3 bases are TGCAGCGTTGAAGAGCGGGGTGCTGAAGCTTTCTTT. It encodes CSVEERGAEAFF.

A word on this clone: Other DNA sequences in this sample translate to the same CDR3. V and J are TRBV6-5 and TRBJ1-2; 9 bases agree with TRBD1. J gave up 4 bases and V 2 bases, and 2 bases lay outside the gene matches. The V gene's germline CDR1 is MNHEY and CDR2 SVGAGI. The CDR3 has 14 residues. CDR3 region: CASSYLGQGYGYTF. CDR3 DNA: TGTGCCAGCAGTTACCTGGGACAGGGCTATGGCTACACCTTC.

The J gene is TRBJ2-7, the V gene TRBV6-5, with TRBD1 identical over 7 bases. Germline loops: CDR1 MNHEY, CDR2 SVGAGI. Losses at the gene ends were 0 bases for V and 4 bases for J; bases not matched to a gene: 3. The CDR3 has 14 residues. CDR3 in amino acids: CASSYSGTAYEQYF. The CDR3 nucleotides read TGTGCCAGCAGTTACTCCGGGACAGCTTACGAGCAGTACTTC.

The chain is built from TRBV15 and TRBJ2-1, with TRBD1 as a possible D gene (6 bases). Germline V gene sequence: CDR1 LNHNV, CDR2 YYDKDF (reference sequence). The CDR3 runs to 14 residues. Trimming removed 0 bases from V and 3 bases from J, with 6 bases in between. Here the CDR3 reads CATSREQGYNEQFF. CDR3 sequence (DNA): TGTGCCACCAGCAGAGAACAGGGCTACAATGAGCAGTTCTTC.

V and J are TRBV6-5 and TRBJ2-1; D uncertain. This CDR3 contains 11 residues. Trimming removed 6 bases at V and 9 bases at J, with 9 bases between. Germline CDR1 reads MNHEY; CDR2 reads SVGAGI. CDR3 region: CASSRLGEQFF. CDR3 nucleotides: TGTGCCAGCAGCCGACTGGGTGAGCAGTTCTTC.